This T cell receptor (beta chain) came from a study of T cell responses to AZD1222 COVID-19 vaccine. Using immunoSEQ multiplex PCR, the repertoire was profiled, and TCRdb retains in-frame clones only, with some absent. The table has around 160,000 clones, about 93% seen once; the top ten hold around 5%. The CDR3 covers 17 residues. V was cut by 3 bases and J by 3 bases, with 18 bases left in between. The V gene's germline CDR1 is ENHRY and CDR2 SYGVKD. In the case of this clone: Its antigen is not known.

Study conclusions and caveats: Repertoires in all cases were sampled only once the peak T cell response had passed.

This TCR derives from an adult in good health. The chain combines TRBV10-3 with TRBJ2-4; D perhaps matches TRBD2 (6 bases). This specimen was peripheral blood, taken on day 0 of AZD1222 vaccination. The CDR3 DNA is TGTGCCATCAGTGATCGGGGCCCCCGGGGAGGCAAAAACATTCAGTACTTC. Its protein product is CAISDRGPRGGKNIQYF.